These T cell receptor beta chains were read from a single sample in a study of CD8+ T cells in alopecia areata. Generated by immunoSEQ multiplex PCR, the TCRdb table keeps only in-frame clones and is missing some. The data hold 120,000 to 150,000 clones, with 70% to 90% observed a single time. The sequencing here drew on CD8+ T cells sorted from blood, taken at week 4, from a patient treated with tofacitinib. These TCRs come from a human donor with alopecia areata. The CDR3 runs from the conserved cysteine through the conserved F or W. Rows may omit the clone size; those that give it use once, few, many or a size class.

v_gene,j_gene,abundance,CDR3aa
TRBV6-5,TRBJ2-1,NA,CASSYALAGIYNEQFF
TRBV5-6,TRBJ2-1,NA,CASSHGTDYNEQFF
TRBV7-9,TRBJ2-1,NA,CASSYRDRENDEQFF
TRBV6-6,TRBJ2-7,NA,CASSPLTGGYAYEQYF
TRBV6-5,TRBJ2-5,NA,CASSYGIGRQETQYF
TRBV29-1,TRBJ2-3,few,CSVQQGHNTDTQYF
TRBV2,TRBJ2-7,NA,CASSVGQVYEQYF
TRBV19,TRBJ2-7,NA,CASSIHQGTYEQYF
TRBV11-2,TRBJ1-6,NA,CASSAGRENSPLHF
TRBV29-1,TRBJ2-3,NA,CSVGLPSTDTQYF